Below, one T cell receptor beta chain is given with its context. The sample comes from a study of blood T cell repertoires in COVID-19. Study-wide context: The United States, Italy and Spain supplied acute and convalescent COVID-19 samples. From T cells, B-cell-depleted T cells, or PBMCs came the material, which was cDNA or gDNA.

Two negative PCRs, clearance, or symptom resolution characterized the recovered Cohort 3 donors. The repertoire was sequenced with immunoSEQ multiplex PCR; TCRdb's copy has only in-frame clones and lacks some. This table holds approximately 400,000 clones, under 85% found once. Germline V gene data show CDR1 as DFQATT and CDR2 as SNEGSKA (reference sequence). The length of the CDR3 is 12 residues. Trimming took off 3 bases at V and 7 bases at J, with 10 bases between the two ends. This receptor was taken from a woman aged 45-59 years who had recovered from COVID-19. The sample taken for sequencing was PBMCs or T cells enriched from blood (not recorded which). The genes are TRBV20-1 and TRBJ2-1, with D perhaps matching TRBD2 (5 bases). CDR3 sequence (DNA): TGCAGTGCTAGTCTAGCTGGGAATGAGCAGTTCTTC. This translates into CSASLAGNEQFF.